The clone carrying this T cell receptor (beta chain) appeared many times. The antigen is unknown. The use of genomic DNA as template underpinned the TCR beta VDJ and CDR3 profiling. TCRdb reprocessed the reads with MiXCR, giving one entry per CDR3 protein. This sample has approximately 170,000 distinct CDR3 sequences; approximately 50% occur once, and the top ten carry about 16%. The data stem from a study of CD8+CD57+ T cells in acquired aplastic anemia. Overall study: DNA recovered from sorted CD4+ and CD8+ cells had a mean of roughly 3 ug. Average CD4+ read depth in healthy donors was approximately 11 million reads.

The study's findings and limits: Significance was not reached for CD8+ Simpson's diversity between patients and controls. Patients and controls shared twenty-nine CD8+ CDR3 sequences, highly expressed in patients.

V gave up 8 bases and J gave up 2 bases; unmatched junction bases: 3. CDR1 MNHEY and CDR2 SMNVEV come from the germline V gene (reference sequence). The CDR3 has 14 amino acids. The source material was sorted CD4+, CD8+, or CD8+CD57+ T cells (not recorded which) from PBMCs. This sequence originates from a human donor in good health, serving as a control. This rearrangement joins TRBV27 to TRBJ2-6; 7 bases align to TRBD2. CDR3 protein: CASGGGTGANVLTF. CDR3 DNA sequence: TGTGCCAGCGGGGGGGGGACTGGGGCCAACGTCCTGACTTTC.